The clone carrying this T cell receptor beta chain was seen a single time. What it recognizes is unknown. Data came from immunoSEQ multiplex PCR; TCRdb stores just in-frame clones and leaves some out. The sample includes a few hundred thousand clones, just over 85% of them seen just once. The sample belongs to a study of cytomegalovirus exposure and HLA in healthy donors. Overall study context: The roughly 660 first-cohort repertoires shared a platform with the 130 or so validation repertoires, as reported in a later analysis. Points from the study as a whole: Reports credit the classifier with highly specific, highly sensitive diagnosis of cytomegalovirus status. The study found most TCR sequences rare, yet found some public TCRs in many donors. Associated with cytomegalovirus, according to the listing, were some 180 TCR beta chains.

The source is a woman aged 18-29 years in good health and CMV-seronegative. Sequencing used PBMCs.

CDR3 residues: CSVVGTPGAYEQYF. DNA for the CDR3: TGCAGCGTCGTAGGGACTCCCGGGGCCTACGAGCAGTACTTC. The V and J genes are TRBV29-1 and TRBJ2-7, with a tentative D call TRBD2 (6 bases). Trimming removed 6 bases at V and 2 bases at J, with 17 bases between. Germline V lookup: CDR1 SQVTM, CDR2 ANQGSEA. The CDR3 length is 14 residues.